This T cell receptor beta chain was sequenced in a study of control samples from healthy donors and cancer patients. Measured with immunoSEQ multiplex PCR; TCRdb has only the in-frame clones, and not every one. The table has over 75,000 clones, 91% seen once; the top ten hold about 15%. Trimming left V 6 bases short and J 5 bases short, with 16 bases between. The V gene's germline CDR1 is MNHEY and CDR2 SMNVEV (reference sequence). This CDR3 is built from 14 residues. The sample consisted of blood. The sequence derives from a man aged 30-40 years in good health. The chain recombines TRBV27 with TRBJ2-5; possibly TRBD1 for D (6 bases). CDR3 sequence reads: CASRPGQYLETQYF. The CDR3 DNA reads as TGTGCCAGCAGGCCAGGACAGTATCTGGAGACCCAGTACTTC.